This T cell receptor (beta chain) was sequenced for a study of T cell responses to AZD1222 COVID-19 vaccine. This clone appeared a single time. The germline V and J ends were trimmed by 10 bases and 0 bases, with 7 bases remaining between them. This CDR3 is built from 12 residues. Germline assignment: CDR1 MDHEN and CDR2 SYDVKM. The table came from immunoSEQ multiplex PCR; TCRdb's copy has only in-frame clones and leaves some out. The data show about 130,000 clones, roughly 93% seen once. This rearrangement joins TRBV28 to TRBJ1-3; weak D call: TRBD1 (5 bases). The receptor was derived from an adult in good health. The sample was peripheral blood, taken on day 0 of AZD1222 vaccination. The CDR3 DNA sequence: TGTGCCACCAGGGACTCTGGAAACACCATATATTTT. It translates to CATRDSGNTIYF.